Each of the 18 T cell receptor beta chains below was sequenced from the same sample in a study of T cell responses to AZD1222 COVID-19 vaccine (dated by TCRdb to the early 2020s). The meaning of the sample's time point label: baseline before first vaccination. The method was the immunoSEQ multiplex PCR assay. The table was pulled from immuneACCESS by TCRdb, which kept in-frame rearrangements only. Such tables lose some clones; where checked, under half of the loss comes from unresolved V genes, and the rest has no known cause. Counted in this sample were tens of thousands of clones; approximately 93% of them appeared once. The top ten clones comprise 45% of the sample. The sequences come from peripheral blood, collected on day 0 of AZD1222 vaccination. The receptors stem from an adult in good health.

The genes are TRBV27 and TRBJ1-1; no reliable D call. V lost 3 bases and J 0 bases, leaving 8 bases between the germline ends. Germline V gives CDR1 MNHEY, CDR2 SMNVEV (reference sequence). This CDR3 has 14 residues. As DNA, the CDR3 is TGTGCCAGCAGTTTCTGGGGTCTGAACACTGAAGCTTTCTTT. It translates to CASSFWGLNTEAFF.

The chain has TRBV5-6 and TRBJ1-2; TRBD1 matches at 9 bases. CDR3 size: 15 residues. Trimming removed 6 bases from V and 3 bases from J; junction bases left unmatched: 9. The germline V gene encodes CDR1 SGHDT and CDR2 YYEEEE. The CDR3 sequence is CASKLGQGDYYGYTF. As DNA, the CDR3 is TGTGCCAGCAAACTGGGACAGGGCGATTACTATGGCTACACCTTC.

The V call is TRBV16, the J call TRBJ1-2; 9 nucleotides align to TRBD1. The CDR3 has 15 amino acids. Germline CDR1 reads KGHSY; CDR2 reads FQNENV. The ends lost 0 bases at V and 8 bases at J; junction bases unmatched: 7. The CDR3 DNA reads TGTGCCAGCAGCCAATCTATAGGACAGGGGAACGGCTACACCTTC. This encodes CASSQSIGQGNGYTF.

Here the CDR3 DNA reads TGTGCCAGCAGTGAAAGGGGGCAGGGCAGTAAGCAGTACTTC. Amino acids: CASSERGQGSKQYF. This chain joins TRBV6-1 and TRBJ2-7; 7 nucleotides line up with TRBD1. CDR3 length: 14 amino acids. Germline CDR1 is MNHNS and CDR2 is SASEGT. J was trimmed by 8 bases and V by 2 bases; bases with no gene match: 9.

The chain links TRBV6-5 to TRBJ1-6; a weak D match, TRBD1 (5 bases). Germline V gives CDR1 MNHEY, CDR2 SVGAGI. This CDR3 has 15 residues. With 4 bases removed from V and 7 bases from J, the gap between germline ends came to 14 bases. Here the CDR3 DNA reads TGTGCCAGCAGTTCGACGCGACAGCGAAATTCACCCCTCCACTTT. Encoded protein: CASSSTRQRNSPLHF.

V and J are TRBV7-6 and TRBJ1-5, with TRBD1 as a possible D gene (5 bases). V was trimmed by 5 bases and J by 6 bases, leaving 20 bases between them. Germline lookup yields CDR1 SGHVS and CDR2 FNYEAQ. The CDR3 runs to 16 residues. CDR3 DNA: TGTGCCAGCAGCACACAAAGTGGGATCGGGGGTCAGCCCCAGCATTTT. Translation: CASSTQSGIGGQPQHF.

V usage is TRBV10-3 and J usage is TRBJ2-7, with no clear D. V lost 2 bases, J lost 0 bases, and 8 bases lay in between. Germline V gene lookup returns CDR1 ENHRY and CDR2 SYGVKD. The CDR3 is made up of 14 amino acids. The CDR3 reads CAISERQSSYEQYF. The CDR3, as DNA: TGTGCCATCAGTGAGCGCCAGAGCTCCTACGAGCAGTACTTC.

The V gene is TRBV19, the J gene TRBJ2-7; D not resolved. CDR1 is LNHDA, CDR2 SQIVND, per germline (reference sequence). This CDR3 has 14 residues. V lost 3 bases to trimming and J lost 2 bases, with 11 bases between them. The CDR3 region has the DNA TGTGCCAGTAGTATGGGCAGTCGCCCCTACGAGCAGTACTTC. It specifies CASSMGSRPYEQYF. The full variable domain, in which reference TRBV19 and TRBJ2-7 provide the parts outside the CDR3, is DGGITQSPKYLFRKEGQNVTLSCEQNLNHDAMYWYRQDPGQGLRLIYYSQIVNDFQKGDIAEGYSVSREKKESFPLTVTSAQKNPTAFYLCASSMGSRPYEQYFGPGTRLTVT.

The genes are TRBV5-1 and TRBJ2-7; D gene uncertain. Germline CDR1 and CDR2: SGHRS and YFSETQ. This CDR3 contains 14 residues. The V end lost 3 bases, the J end lost 1 base, and 11 bases lay between the germline ends. In DNA, the CDR3 is TGCGCCAGCAGCTCCGGGCCTGGATCCTACGAGCAGTACTTC. Protein product: CASSSGPGSYEQYF.

The chain employs TRBV14 and TRBJ1-6; unclear D gene. The CDR3 is 15 residues long. V was pared by 2 bases and J by 0 bases, with 5 bases between. Germline assignment: CDR1 SGHDN and CDR2 FVKESK. Written as DNA, the CDR3 is TGTGCCAGCAGCCAACTTGCCTCCTATAATTCACCCCTCCACTTT. Translating gives CASSQLASYNSPLHF. Drawing the rest from reference TRBV14 and TRBJ1-6, the complete variable domain is EAGVTQFPSHSVIEKGQTVTLRCDPISGHDNLYWYRRVMGKEIKFLLHFVKESKQDESGMPNNRFLAERTGGTYSTLKVQPAELEDSGVYFCASSQLASYNSPLHFGNGTRLTVT.

The chain uses TRBV9 and TRBJ1-1; D remains ambiguous. Germline CDR1 SGDLS, CDR2 YYNGEE. The germline V and J ends were trimmed by 0 bases and 3 bases, with 6 bases remaining between them. The CDR3 consists of 13 residues. CDR3 sequence (DNA): TGTGCCAGCAGCGTAGTTGGGGACACTGAAGCTTTCTTT. This encodes CASSVVGDTEAFF.

V and J are TRBV7-2 and TRBJ1-1; D ambiguous. The CDR3 is 13 residues long. V shed 1 base and J shed 1 base, with 4 bases lying between them. The V gene's germline CDR1 is SGHTA and CDR2 FQGNSA. For the CDR3, the DNA is TGTGCCAGCAGCTTAGGGACGAACACTGAAGCTTTCTTT. Translation: CASSLGTNTEAFF.

The V and J genes are TRBV3-1 (or the pseudogene TRBV3-2) and TRBJ2-3; D call uncertain. In germline, CDR1 is LGHDT, CDR2 YNNKEL (reference sequence). Between the trimmed V and J ends, which lost 1 base and 2 bases, there was a span of 7 bases. This CDR3 contains 14 residues. The DNA for the CDR3 is TGTGCCAGCAGCCAAGTGGGTCCCACAGATACGCAGTATTTT. This encodes CASSQVGPTDTQYF.

The chain is built from TRBV5-1 and TRBJ2-2, with D unresolved. Germline assignment: CDR1 SGHRS and CDR2 YFSETQ. This CDR3 is 15 amino acids long. Trimming left V 1 base short and J 0 bases short, with 7 bases between. This chain's CDR3 is CASSLPGPNTGELFF. The CDR3 DNA sequence: TGCGCCAGCAGCTTGCCGGGCCCGAACACCGGGGAGCTGTTTTTT. The full variable domain, rest sourced from reference TRBV5-1 and TRBJ2-2, is KAGVTQTPRYLIKTRGQQVTLSCSPISGHRSVSWYQQTPGQGLQFLFEYFSETQRNKGNFPGRFSGRQFSNSRSEMNVSTLELGDSALYLCASSLPGPNTGELFFGEGSRLTVL.

This rearrangement joins TRBV3-1 (or the pseudogene TRBV3-2) to TRBJ1-1; D unclear. Germline lookup yields CDR1 LGHDT and CDR2 YNNKEL (reference sequence). This CDR3 has 12 residues. The V gene lost 1 base and the J gene lost 10 bases, with 10 bases spanning the gap. CDR3 DNA: TGTGCCAGCAGCCAAGGCCCTTGGGGAGCTTTCTTT. Translating gives CASSQGPWGAFF.

This clone occurred once. The chain is built from TRBV10-1 and TRBJ2-3, with 9 nucleotides matching TRBD1. The germline CDR1 and CDR2 sequences are WNHNN and SYGVQD (reference sequence). Unmatched junction bases numbered 7, after V lost 6 bases and J lost 3 bases. This CDR3 is 15 amino acids long. The CDR3 region is CASSEHRGRTDTQYF. CDR3 DNA: TGCGCCAGCAGCGAGCACAGGGGGCGGACAGATACGCAGTATTTT.

The chain couples TRBV6-4 to TRBJ2-7; 8 nucleotides line up with TRBD1. V shed 1 base, J shed 2 bases, and the junction held 7 bases outside the gene matches. CDR1 is MRHNA and CDR2 is SNTAGT in the germline V gene. There are 16 residues in the CDR3. In DNA, the CDR3 is TGTGCCAGCAGTGACTTGCAGGGGGCGCAAGCCTACGAGCAGTACTTC. This gives the protein CASSDLQGAQAYEQYF.

J is TRBJ1-1 and V is TRBV2; no firm D call. The CDR3 has 14 amino acids. Germline V gene sequence: CDR1 SNHLY, CDR2 FYNNEI. The V gene lost 1 base and the J gene lost 4 bases, with 10 bases spanning the gap. In DNA, the CDR3 is TGTGCCAGCAGTGAAGTTCGTGGCAGCACTGAAGCTTTCTTT. Translating it yields CASSEVRGSTEAFF.